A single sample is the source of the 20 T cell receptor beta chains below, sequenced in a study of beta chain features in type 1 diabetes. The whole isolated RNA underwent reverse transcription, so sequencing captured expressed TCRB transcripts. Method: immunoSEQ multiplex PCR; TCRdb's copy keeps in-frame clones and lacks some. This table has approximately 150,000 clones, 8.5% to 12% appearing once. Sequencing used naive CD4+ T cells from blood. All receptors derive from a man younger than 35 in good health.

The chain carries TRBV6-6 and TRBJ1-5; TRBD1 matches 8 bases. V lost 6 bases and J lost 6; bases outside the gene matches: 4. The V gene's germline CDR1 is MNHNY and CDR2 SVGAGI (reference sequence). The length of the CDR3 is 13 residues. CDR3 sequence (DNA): TGTGCCAGCAGCCCCGACAGGGGTCAGCCCCAGCATTTT. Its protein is CASSPDRGQPQHF.

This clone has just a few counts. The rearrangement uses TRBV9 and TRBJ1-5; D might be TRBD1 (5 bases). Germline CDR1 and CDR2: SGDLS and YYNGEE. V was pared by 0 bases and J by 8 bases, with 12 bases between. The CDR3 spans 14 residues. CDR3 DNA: TGTGCCAGCAGCGTAGCGGCAGGGCCGGAGCCCCAGCATTTT. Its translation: CASSVAAGPEPQHF.

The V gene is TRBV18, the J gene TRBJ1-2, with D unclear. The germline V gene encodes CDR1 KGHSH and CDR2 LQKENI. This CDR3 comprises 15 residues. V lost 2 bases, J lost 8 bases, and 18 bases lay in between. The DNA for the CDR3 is TGTGCCAGCTCACCAGTAGTGGGCAGTGATGTCGGCTACACCTTC. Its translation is CASSPVVGSDVGYTF.

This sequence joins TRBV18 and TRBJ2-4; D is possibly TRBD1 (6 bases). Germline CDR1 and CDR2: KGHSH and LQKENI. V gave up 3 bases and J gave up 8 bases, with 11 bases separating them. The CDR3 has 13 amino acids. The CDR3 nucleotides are TGTGCCAGCTCACCCGGTGAGGGGGACATTCAGTACTTC. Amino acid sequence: CASSPGEGDIQYF.

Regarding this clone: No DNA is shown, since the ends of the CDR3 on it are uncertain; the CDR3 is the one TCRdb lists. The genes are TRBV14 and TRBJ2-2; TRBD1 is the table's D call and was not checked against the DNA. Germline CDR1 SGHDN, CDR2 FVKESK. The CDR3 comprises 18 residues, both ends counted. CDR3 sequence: CASSSNIPGQTTPGSCFF.

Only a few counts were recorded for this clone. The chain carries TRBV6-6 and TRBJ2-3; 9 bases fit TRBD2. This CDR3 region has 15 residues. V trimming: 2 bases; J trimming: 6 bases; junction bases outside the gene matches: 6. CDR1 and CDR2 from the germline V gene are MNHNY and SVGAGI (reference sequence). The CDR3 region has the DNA TGTGCCAGCAGTTACGGGCGGGGGGGCCGGGATACGCAGTATTTT. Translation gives CASSYGRGGRDTQYF.

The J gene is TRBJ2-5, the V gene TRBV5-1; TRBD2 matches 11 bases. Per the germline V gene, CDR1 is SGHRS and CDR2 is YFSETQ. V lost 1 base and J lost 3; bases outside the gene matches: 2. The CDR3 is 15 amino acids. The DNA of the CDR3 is TGCGCCAGCAGCTTGTCGGGACTAGCGGAAGAGACCCAGTACTTC. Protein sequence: CASSLSGLAEETQYF.

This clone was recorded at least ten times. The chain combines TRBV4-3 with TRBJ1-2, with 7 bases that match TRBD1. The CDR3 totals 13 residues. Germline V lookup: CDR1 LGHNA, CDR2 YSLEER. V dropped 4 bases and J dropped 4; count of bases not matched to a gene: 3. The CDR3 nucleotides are TGCGCCAGCAGCCGCCGGACAGGCTATGGCTACACCTTC. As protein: CASSRRTGYGYTF.

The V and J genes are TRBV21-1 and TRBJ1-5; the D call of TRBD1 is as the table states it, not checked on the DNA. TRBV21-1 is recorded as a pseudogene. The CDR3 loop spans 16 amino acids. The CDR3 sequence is CASSKAGQRSNQPQHF. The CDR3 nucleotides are TGTGCCAGCAGCAAAGCCGGACAGCGAAGCAATCAGCCCCAGCATTTT.

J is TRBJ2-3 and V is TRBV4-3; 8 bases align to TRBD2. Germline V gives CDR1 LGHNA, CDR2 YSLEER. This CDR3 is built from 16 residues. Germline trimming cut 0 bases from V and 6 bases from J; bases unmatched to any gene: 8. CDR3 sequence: CASSQDSRGGADTQYF. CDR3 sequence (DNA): TGCGCCAGCAGCCAAGACAGTCGGGGGGGGGCGGATACGCAGTATTTT.

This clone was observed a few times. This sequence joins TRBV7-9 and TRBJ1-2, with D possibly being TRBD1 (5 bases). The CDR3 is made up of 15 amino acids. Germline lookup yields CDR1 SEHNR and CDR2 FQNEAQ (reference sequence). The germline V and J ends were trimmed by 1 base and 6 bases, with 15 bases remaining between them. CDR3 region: CASSLVGAAGNGYTF. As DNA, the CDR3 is TGTGCCAGCAGCTTAGTCGGGGCCGCGGGGAATGGCTACACCTTC.

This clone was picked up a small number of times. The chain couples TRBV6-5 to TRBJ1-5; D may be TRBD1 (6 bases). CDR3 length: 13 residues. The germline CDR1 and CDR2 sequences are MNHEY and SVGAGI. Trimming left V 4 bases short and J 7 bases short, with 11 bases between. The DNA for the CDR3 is TGTGCCAGCAGTTCCCAGGGGCGGCAGCCCCAGCATTTT. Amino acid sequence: CASSSQGRQPQHF.

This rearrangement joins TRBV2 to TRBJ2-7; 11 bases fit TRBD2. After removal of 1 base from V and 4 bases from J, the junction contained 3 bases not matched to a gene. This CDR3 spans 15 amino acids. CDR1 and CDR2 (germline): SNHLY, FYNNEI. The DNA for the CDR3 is TGTGCCAGCAGTGAAGGATCTAGCGGGGGGTACGAGCAGTACTTC. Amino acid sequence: CASSEGSSGGYEQYF.

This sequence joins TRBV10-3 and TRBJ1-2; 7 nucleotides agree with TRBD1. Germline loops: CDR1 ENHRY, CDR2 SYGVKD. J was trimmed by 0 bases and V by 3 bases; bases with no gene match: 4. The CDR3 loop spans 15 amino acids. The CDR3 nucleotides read TGTGCCATCAGTGACGTAGACAGGGCTAACTATGGCTACACCTTC. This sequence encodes CAISDVDRANYGYTF.

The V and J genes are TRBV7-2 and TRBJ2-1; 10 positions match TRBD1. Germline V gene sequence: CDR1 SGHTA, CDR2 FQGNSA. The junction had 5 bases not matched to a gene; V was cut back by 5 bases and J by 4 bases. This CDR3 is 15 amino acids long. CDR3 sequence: CASSGGQGVYNEQFF. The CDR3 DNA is TGTGCCAGCAGCGGCGGACAGGGGGTGTACAATGAGCAGTTCTTC.

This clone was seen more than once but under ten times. CDR3 residues: CASSPGQDNEQFF. In DNA, the CDR3 is TGTGCCAGCAGCCCCGGACAGGACAATGAGCAGTTCTTC. The rearrangement links TRBV5-4 to TRBJ2-1, with 7 positions matching TRBD1. With 4 bases clipped from V and 5 bases from J, the junction kept 3 bases outside the gene matches. Germline V gene sequence: CDR1 SGHNT, CDR2 YYREEE (reference sequence). The CDR3 extends over 13 amino acids.

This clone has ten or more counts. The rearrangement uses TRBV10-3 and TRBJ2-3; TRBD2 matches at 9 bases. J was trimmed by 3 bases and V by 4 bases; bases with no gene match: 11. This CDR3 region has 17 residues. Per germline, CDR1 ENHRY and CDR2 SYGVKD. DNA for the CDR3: TGTGCCATCAGTGGCAGCGGTGGTAGCGGGAGAACAGATACGCAGTATTTT. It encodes CAISGSGGSGRTDTQYF.

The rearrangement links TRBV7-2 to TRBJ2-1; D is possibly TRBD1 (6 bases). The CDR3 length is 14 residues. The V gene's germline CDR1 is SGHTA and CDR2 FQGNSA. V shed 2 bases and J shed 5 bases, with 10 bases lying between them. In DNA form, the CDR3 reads TGTGCCAGCAGCTTAAGCGGACAGAACAATGAGCAGTTCTTC. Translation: CASSLSGQNNEQFF.

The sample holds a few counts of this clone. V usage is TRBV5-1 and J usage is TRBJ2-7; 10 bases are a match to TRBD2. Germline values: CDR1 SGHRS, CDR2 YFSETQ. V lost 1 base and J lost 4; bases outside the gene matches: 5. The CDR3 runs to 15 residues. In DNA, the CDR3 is TGCGCCAGCAGCTTGACTAGCGGGGAGACATACGAGCAGTACTTC. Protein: CASSLTSGETYEQYF.

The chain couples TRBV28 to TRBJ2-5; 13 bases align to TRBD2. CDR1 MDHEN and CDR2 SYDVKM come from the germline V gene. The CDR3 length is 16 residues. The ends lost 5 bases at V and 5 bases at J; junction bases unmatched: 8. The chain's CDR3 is CASSLLAGGPGETQYF. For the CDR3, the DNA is TGTGCCAGCAGTCTACTAGCGGGGGGGCCGGGGGAGACCCAGTACTTC. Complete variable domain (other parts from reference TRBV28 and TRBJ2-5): DVKVTQSSRYLVKRTGEKVFLECVQDMDHENMFWYRQDPGLGLRLIYFSYDVKMKEKGDIPEGYSVSREKKERFSLILESASTNQTSMYLCASSLLAGGPGETQYFGPGTRLLVL.